Following are 12 T cell receptor beta chains from one sample sequenced in a study of cytomegalovirus exposure and HLA in healthy donors (TCRdb year 2017). Libraries came from the immunoSEQ multiplex PCR assay. The multiplex PCR relied on a mix of 60 forward primers for TCR Vbeta segments and 13 reverse primers for TCR Jbeta segments. TCRdb holds this immuneACCESS table with in-frame rearrangements only. Some clones are missing; in checked studies, unresolved V genes explain under half, and the rest has no known cause. In all, the sample holds about 43,000 clones, and around 77% of those were seen once. The top ten clones comprise 1.4% of the sample. Sequences were obtained from PBMCs. The receptors here all came from a man younger than 45 in good health and CMV-seronegative.

This sequence joins TRBV11-3 and TRBJ2-1; 11 bases map to TRBD2. The germline CDR1 and CDR2 sequences are SGHNT and YENEEA. The CDR3 is 14 residues long. Trimming removed 5 bases from V and 8 bases from J; junction bases left unmatched: 5. CDR3 DNA: TGTGCCAGCAGCCTGACTAGCGGGACCGATGAGCAGTTCTTC. This codes for CASSLTSGTDEQFF.

The chain combines TRBV12-2 with TRBJ2-7; the table calls TRBD2, which could not be checked here. TRBV12-2 is deemed a pseudogene. The CDR3 length is 18 residues. In DNA form, the CDR3 reads TGTGCAAGTCGCTTAACCCCCCTCCTAGCGGGAGGCAGGGACGAGCAGTACTTC. This translates into CASRLTPLLAGGRDEQYF.

The gene calls are TRBV7-6 and TRBJ2-5, with 11 bases lining up with TRBD2. This CDR3 is 19 amino acids long. V was pared by 5 bases and J by 5 bases, with 19 bases of the junction left unmatched. The germline gives CDR1 SGHVS, CDR2 FNYEAQ. CDR3 nucleotides: TGTGCCAGCAGCGGAGGACGATATAGCGGGAGGGAGGCTCGGGAGACCCAGTACTTC. This sequence encodes CASSGGRYSGREARETQYF. Full variable domain (missing parts from reference TRBV7-6 and TRBJ2-5): GAGVSQSPRYKVTKRGQDVALRCDPISGHVSLYWYRQALGQGPEFLTYFNYEAQQDKSGLPNDRFSAERPEGSISTLTIQRTEQRDSAMYRCASSGGRYSGREARETQYFGPGTRLLVL.

This clone appeared once. V gene TRBV29-1 combines with J gene TRBJ2-7; 9 bases match TRBD2. Losses at the gene ends were 4 bases for V and 0 bases for J; bases not matched to a gene: 4. The germline gives CDR1 SQVTM, CDR2 ANQGSEA. The CDR3 runs to 14 residues. For the CDR3, the DNA is TGCAGCGTTGTAGGTAGCGGGAGCTCCTACGAGCAGTACTTC. Its translation: CSVVGSGSSYEQYF.

This rearrangement joins TRBV2 to TRBJ2-4; 12 bases are a match to TRBD2. This CDR3 contains 15 residues. The germline V gene encodes CDR1 SNHLY and CDR2 FYNNEI. The V segment lost 1 base and the J segment 16 bases; nucleotides outside the gene matches: 11. CDR3 in DNA: TGTGCCAGCAGTGAAGAAGGGCTAGCGGGAGGGCCTCGATACTTC. Translating gives CASSEEGLAGGPRYF.

V is TRBV4-3 and J is TRBJ2-2; 11 bases are shared with TRBD1. This CDR3 has 16 amino acids. Per germline, CDR1 LGHNA and CDR2 YSLEER. V trimming: 3 bases; J trimming: 4 bases; junction bases outside the gene matches: 4. CDR3 DNA: TGCGCCAGCAGCCAGGGGACAGGGGGTTTCACCGGGGAGCTGTTTTTT. This translates into CASSQGTGGFTGELFF.

The J gene is TRBJ1-2, the V gene TRBV5-1; a possible D gene is TRBD1 (6 bases). The germline V gene encodes CDR1 SGHRS and CDR2 YFSETQ. The CDR3 is 15 residues long. Trimming stripped 1 base from V and 4 bases from J, with 14 bases between. The chain's CDR3 is CASSLLTGQFYGYTF. As DNA, the CDR3 is TGCGCCAGCAGCTTGCTAACCGGACAGTTCTATGGCTACACCTTC.

The chain couples TRBV19 to TRBJ2-3; D unclear. The CDR3 is 14 residues long. Germline assignment: CDR1 LNHDA and CDR2 SQIVND (reference sequence). V lost 3 bases, J lost 0 bases, and 7 bases lay in between. CDR3 region: CASSIQLSTDTQYF. CDR3 sequence (DNA): TGTGCCAGTAGTATTCAACTTAGCACAGATACGCAGTATTTT.

J is TRBJ2-1 and V is TRBV5-1; 7 bases are a match to TRBD1. With 4 bases clipped from V and 10 bases from J, the junction kept 11 bases outside the gene matches. The germline V gene encodes CDR1 SGHRS and CDR2 YFSETQ. The CDR3 has 14 residues. This CDR3 reads CASSLDRVDREQFF. DNA of the CDR3: TGCGCCAGCAGCCTCGACAGGGTTGATAGGGAGCAGTTCTTC.

The CDR3 here is CASSPPTGSEQYF. The CDR3 nucleotides are TGTGCCAGCAGTCCCCCCACAGGGAGCGAGCAGTACTTC. V usage is TRBV28 and J usage is TRBJ2-7; a weak D match, TRBD1 (6 bases). Germline V CDR1 and CDR2: MDHEN, SYDVKM. This CDR3 has 13 amino acids. V shed 5 bases and J shed 6 bases, with 14 bases lying between them. The full variable domain, completed using reference TRBV28 and TRBJ2-7, is DVKVTQSSRYLVKRTGEKVFLECVQDMDHENMFWYRQDPGLGLRLIYFSYDVKMKEKGDIPEGYSVSREKKERFSLILESASTNQTSMYLCASSPPTGSEQYFGPGTRLTVT.

The chain is built from TRBV20-1 and TRBJ1-1; possible D gene TRBD1, 6 bases. V dropped 1 base and J dropped 7 bases, with 7 bases sitting between them. Germline CDR1 DFQATT, CDR2 SNEGSKA (reference sequence). This CDR3 is 11 amino acids long. The CDR3 region is CSARADSEAFF. The CDR3 nucleotides read TGCAGTGCTAGAGCGGACAGTGAAGCTTTCTTT.

This chain joins TRBV5-1 and TRBJ2-3, with 7 bases identical to TRBD1. The junction had 5 bases not matched to a gene; V was cut back by 4 bases and J by 0 bases. Germline V CDR1 and CDR2: SGHRS, YFSETQ. The CDR3 has 15 residues. CDR3: CASSIGQVSTDTQYF. The CDR3 nucleotides read TGCGCCAGCAGCATAGGACAGGTCAGCACAGATACGCAGTATTTT.